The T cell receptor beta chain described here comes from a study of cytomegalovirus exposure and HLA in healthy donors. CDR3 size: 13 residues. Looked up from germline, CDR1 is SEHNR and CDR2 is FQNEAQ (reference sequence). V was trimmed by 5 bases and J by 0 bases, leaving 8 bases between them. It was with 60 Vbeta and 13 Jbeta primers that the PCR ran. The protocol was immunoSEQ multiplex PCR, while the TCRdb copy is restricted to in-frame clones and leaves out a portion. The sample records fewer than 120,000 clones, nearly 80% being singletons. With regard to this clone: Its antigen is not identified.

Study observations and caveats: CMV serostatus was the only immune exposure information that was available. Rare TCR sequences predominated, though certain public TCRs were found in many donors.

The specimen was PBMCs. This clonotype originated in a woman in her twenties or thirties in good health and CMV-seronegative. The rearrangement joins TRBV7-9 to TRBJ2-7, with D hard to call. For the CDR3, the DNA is TGTGCCAGCAGCCACGTGGCCTCCTACGAGCAGTACTTC. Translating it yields CASSHVASYEQYF. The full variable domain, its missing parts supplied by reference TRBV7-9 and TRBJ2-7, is DTGVSQNPRHKITKRGQNVTFRCDPISEHNRLYWYRQTLGQGPEFLTYFQNEAQLEKSRLLSDRFSAERPKGSFSTLEIQRTEQGDSAMYLCASSHVASYEQYFGPGTRLTVT.